Listed here are 10 T cell receptor beta chains from one sample, sequenced in a study of blood T cell repertoires in COVID-19. Repertoires were generated with immunoSEQ multiplex PCR, while TCRdb's copy carries only in-frame clones and drops some. The sample lists 45,000 to 55,000 clones, around 91% occurring once. Input material: peripheral blood. These receptors came from a human donor in a cohort sampled during active COVID-19.

The chain joins TRBV7-3 to TRBJ2-7, with D perhaps TRBD2 (5 bases). V gave up 7 bases and J gave up 1 base, with 20 bases separating them. The CDR3 spans 16 residues. In germline, CDR1 is SGHTA, CDR2 FQGTGA. CDR3 nucleotides: TGTGCCAGCACCCACCCCACCGTGAGCGGATCCTACGAGCAGTACTTC. Translating it yields CASTHPTVSGSYEQYF.

This clone is a singleton in its sample. The chain links TRBV19 to TRBJ2-3; TRBD2 matches 7 bases. Germline CDR1 and CDR2: LNHDA and SQIVND (reference sequence). The CDR3 consists of 16 residues. J gave up 2 bases and V 5 bases, and 10 bases lay outside the gene matches. The CDR3 loop is CASSPLSGVTTDTQYF. CDR3 DNA sequence: TGTGCCAGTAGTCCCCTGAGCGGGGTGACCACAGATACGCAGTATTTT.

The chain joins TRBV7-9 to TRBJ1-6; no firm D call. Looked up from germline, CDR1 is SEHNR and CDR2 is FQNEAQ (reference sequence). V shed 2 bases and J shed 5 bases, with 13 bases lying between them. The CDR3 contains 16 residues. CDR3 sequence: CASSLLGSGNNSPLHF. CDR3 DNA: TGTGCCAGCAGCTTACTGGGTAGCGGGAATAATTCACCCCTCCACTTT.

The gene calls are TRBV28 and TRBJ2-2; maybe TRBD2 (6 bases). V lost 4 bases and J 2 bases, leaving 14 bases between the germline ends. CDR1 and CDR2 (germline): MDHEN, SYDVKM. The CDR3 runs to 16 residues. This chain's CDR3 is CASSYAGTPNTGELFF. The CDR3 bases are TGTGCCAGCAGTTACGCCGGGACTCCTAACACCGGGGAGCTGTTTTTT.

The genes are TRBV9 and TRBJ2-3; TRBD2 matches at 7 bases. CDR1 and CDR2 (germline): SGDLS, YYNGEE. The J segment lost 6 bases and the V segment lost 0 bases, leaving 4 bases of the junction unmatched. This CDR3 comprises 14 residues. CDR3: CASSVGTSPDTQYF. The CDR3 region has the DNA TGTGCCAGCAGCGTAGGGACTAGTCCGGATACGCAGTATTTT. Drawing the rest from reference TRBV9 and TRBJ2-3, the complete variable domain is DSGVTQTPKHLITATGQRVTLRCSPRSGDLSVYWYQQSLDQGLQFLIQYYNGEERAKGNILERFSAQQFPDLHSELNLSSLELGDSALYFCASSVGTSPDTQYFGPGTRLTVL.

The CDR3 coding sequence is TGTGCCAGCAGACAACAGGGCGGAGAGACCCAGTACTTC. This codes for CASRQQGGETQYF. The V call is TRBV12-3 or TRBV12-4, the J call TRBJ2-5; D is possibly TRBD1 (6 bases). The CDR3 contains 13 residues. The germline V and J ends were trimmed by 6 bases and 4 bases, with 12 bases remaining between them.

For the CDR3, the DNA is TGTGCCAGCAGCGTAGGGTGGACTAGCGGGTCTAGCACAGATACGCAGTATTTT. Protein: CASSVGWTSGSSTDTQYF. The chain uses TRBV9 and TRBJ2-3; 11 bases are a match to TRBD2. Germline lookup yields CDR1 SGDLS and CDR2 YYNGEE. The ends lost 0 bases at V and 0 bases at J; junction bases unmatched: 6. The CDR3 runs 18 residues.

This clone has just a few counts. The rearrangement joins TRBV4-1 to TRBJ2-1; TRBD2 matches 7 bases. Germline V CDR1 and CDR2: MGHRA, YSYEKL. With V trimmed by 0 bases and J by 0 bases, 5 bases remained unmatched. The CDR3 is 17 amino acids. The CDR3 sequence is CASSQDSTSVSYNEQFF. The CDR3 DNA reads TGCGCCAGCAGCCAAGATTCTACTAGCGTCTCCTACAATGAGCAGTTCTTC.

The chain has TRBV24-1 and TRBJ1-2; the D gene is possibly TRBD1 (5 bases). The CDR3 spans 14 residues. Germline CDR1 is KGHDR and CDR2 is SFDVKD. The V and J ends lost 3 bases and 8 bases respectively, with 15 bases between them. CDR3 residues: CATSDVTQGIGYTF. The CDR3 DNA sequence: TGTGCCACCAGTGATGTAACTCAGGGTATCGGCTACACCTTC.

The gene calls are TRBV6-5 and TRBJ1-1; D possibly corresponds to TRBD1 (6 bases). CDR1 and CDR2 from the germline V gene are MNHEY and SVGAGI. CDR3 size: 13 residues. The ends were cut back, 6 bases at V and 1 base at J, with 9 bases in the middle. The CDR3 reads CASSRGANTEAFF. The CDR3 DNA reads as TGTGCCAGCAGCAGGGGTGCGAACACTGAAGCTTTCTTT.